Shown below are 18 T cell receptor beta chains from a single sample sequenced in a study of T cells in Graves' hyperthyroidism and ophthalmopathy. What was amplified from RNA transcripts were TCR beta CDR3 regions. In the first-round RT-PCR of the TCR CDR3, the HTBI primer set was used. MiXCR was run by TCRdb on the multiplex PCR reads, yielding one entry per CDR3 protein. Among 500,000 to 650,000 distinct CDR3 sequences listed, more than 15% were seen once. The sequenced sample was blood. These TCRs come from a woman between 18 and 29 years old with Graves' ophthalmopathy.

Concerning this clonotype itself: A much more abundant neighbour one base away suggests this may be a read error. V gene TRBV12-3 or TRBV12-4 combines with J gene TRBJ2-1, with 10 bases matching TRBD2. The CDR3 covers 14 residues. The V and J ends lost 5 bases and 9 bases, in that order; junction bases with no gene match: 7. This CDR3 is CASSAELAGVEQFF. CDR3 bases: TGTGCCAGCAGTGCTGAGCTAGCGGGAGTTGAGCAGTTCTTC.

This clonotype appeared a few times. The genes are TRBV9 and TRBJ2-3, with TRBD2 matching over 7 bases. The CDR3 has 14 residues. Germline CDR1 and CDR2: SGDLS and YYNGEE. Trimming cost V 3 bases and J 3 bases; bases outside gene matches: 4. CDR3 sequence reads: CASSAYSGTDTQYF. CDR3 sequence (DNA): TGTGCCAGCAGCGCTTATAGCGGGACAGATACGCAGTATTTT.

Remarks on this clonotype: It may be a read error: a sequence one base away is much more abundant. The chain couples TRBV6-1 to TRBJ2-7; D is perhaps TRBD1 (8 bases). CDR3 length: 16 amino acids. Germline-derived CDR1 and CDR2 are MNHNS and SASEGT. This CDR3 is CASPGGTDRGTYERYF. The CDR3 nucleotides are TGTGCCAGCCCCGGGGGGACAGACAGGGGCACTTACGAGCGGTACTTC.

There are many counts of this clonotype. The V gene is TRBV28, the J gene TRBJ2-7; 7 bases map to TRBD1. V shed 3 bases, J shed 0 bases, and the junction held 11 bases outside the gene matches. CDR1 and CDR2 from the germline V gene are MDHEN and SYDVKM. This CDR3 comprises 17 residues. The CDR3 spells CASSFSRRDSSSYEQYF. In nucleotides, the CDR3 is TGTGCCAGCAGTTTTTCCCGCCGGGACAGTAGCTCCTACGAGCAGTACTTC.

This clonotype was seen a few times. The V gene is TRBV24-1, the J gene TRBJ2-1, with 10 nucleotides matching TRBD1. This CDR3 contains 17 residues. CDR1 and CDR2 (germline): KGHDR, SFDVKD. After removal of 4 bases from V and 4 bases from J, the junction contained 9 bases not matched to a gene. In nucleotides, the CDR3 is TGTGCCACCAGTGACTCAGGGACAGGGGTATTGTACAATGAGCAGTTCTTC. As protein: CATSDSGTGVLYNEQFF.

This clonotype was counted between two and nine times. This chain uses TRBV29-1 with TRBJ2-1; TRBD2 is a possible D gene (5 bases). CDR3 length: 12 amino acids. Germline CDR1 reads SQVTM; CDR2 reads ANQGSEA. The germline V and J ends were trimmed by 6 bases and 9 bases, with 15 bases remaining between them. The CDR3 sequence is CSVPSGFGEQFF. In nucleotides, the CDR3 is TGCAGCGTCCCGTCGGGGTTCGGTGAGCAGTTCTTC.

About this clonotype: A read error may explain this, as a much larger clone is one base away. The rearrangement links TRBV9 to TRBJ1-2; 9 bases align to TRBD1. Germline CDR1 is SGDLS and CDR2 is YYNGEE. The V and J ends lost 5 bases and 8 bases, in that order; junction bases with no gene match: 7. The CDR3 runs to 13 residues. This CDR3 reads CASSEQGAGGYTF. The CDR3 nucleotides read TGTGCCAGCAGTGAACAGGGGGCGGGGGGCTACACCTTC.

The J gene is TRBJ1-3, the V gene TRBV19, with D hard to call. V gave up 6 bases and J gave up 0 bases, with 12 bases separating them. Germline CDR1 LNHDA, CDR2 SQIVND (reference sequence). The CDR3 consists of 15 residues. CDR3 amino acids: CASSLDERSGNTIYF. Written as DNA, the CDR3 is TGTGCCAGTAGCCTGGACGAACGCTCTGGAAACACCATATATTTT.

The V gene is TRBV29-1, the J gene TRBJ2-7; 15 positions agree with TRBD2. Germline assignment: CDR1 SQVTM and CDR2 ANQGSEA. The CDR3 runs to 18 residues. V was pared by 0 bases and J by 5 bases, with 11 bases of the junction left unmatched. In DNA form, the CDR3 reads TGCAGCGTTGAAGAATTTGGAACCGGGACTAGCGGGGGGAACGAGCAGTACTTC. Translation: CSVEEFGTGTSGGNEQYF.

This chain joins TRBV11-3 and TRBJ1-6; 8 bases map to TRBD1. The germline V gene encodes CDR1 SGHNT and CDR2 YENEEA. V shed 6 bases, J shed 6 bases, and the junction held 13 bases outside the gene matches. The CDR3 extends over 17 amino acids. CDR3 coding DNA: TGTGCCAGCAGTGAAGACAGGGGACGCGGGGGTAATTCACCCCTCCACTTT. Amino acid sequence: CASSEDRGRGGNSPLHF.

There are many counts of this clonotype. The chain carries TRBV2 and TRBJ2-5, with TRBD1 identical over 7 bases. The junction had 7 bases not matched to a gene; V was cut back by 4 bases and J by 2 bases. The CDR3 runs 15 residues. Looked up from germline, CDR1 is SNHLY and CDR2 is FYNNEI. The CDR3 is CASSAKLDRQETQYF. The DNA of the CDR3 is TGTGCCAGCAGTGCCAAGCTGGACAGGCAAGAGACCCAGTACTTC.

V gene TRBV3-1 combines with J gene TRBJ1-2; maybe TRBD1 (5 bases). Trimming pared 1 base from V and 5 bases from J, leaving 14 bases between. The length of the CDR3 is 15 residues. Germline loops: CDR1 LGHDT, CDR2 YNNKEL (reference sequence). The CDR3 sequence: CASSQGTVREYGYTF. The CDR3 region has the DNA TGTGCCAGCAGCCAAGGTACCGTCAGGGAATATGGCTACACCTTC.

This clonotype was detected a few times. This chain links TRBV10-3 with TRBJ2-1; 8 bases align to TRBD2. With 4 bases clipped from V and 8 bases from J, the junction kept 7 bases outside the gene matches. Looked up from germline, CDR1 is ENHRY and CDR2 is SYGVKD. The CDR3 has 14 amino acids. The CDR3 reads CAISVGTSTDEQFF. The DNA of the CDR3 is TGTGCCATCAGTGTTGGGACTAGTACCGATGAGCAGTTCTTC.

This clonotype was seen many times. This chain links TRBV7-9 with TRBJ1-1, with TRBD1 matching 7 bases. CDR1 SEHNR and CDR2 FQNEAQ come from the germline V gene (reference sequence). The CDR3 is made up of 14 amino acids. The junction had 3 bases not matched to a gene; V was cut back by 4 bases and J by 1 base. CDR3 bases: TGTGCCAGCAGCTCGGGACAGCAGAACACTGAAGCTTTCTTT. Translation gives CASSSGQQNTEAFF.

The table lists this clonotype with a few counts. The V gene is TRBV4-1, the J gene TRBJ2-5; 14 nucleotides agree with TRBD2. CDR3 length: 17 amino acids. J was trimmed by 5 bases and V by 4 bases; bases with no gene match: 9. Germline V gives CDR1 MGHRA, CDR2 YSYEKL. Here the CDR3 reads CASSLGLAGENGETQYF. CDR3 bases: TGCGCCAGCAGCCTGGGACTAGCGGGAGAAAACGGGGAGACCCAGTACTTC.

This chain uses TRBV6-1 with TRBJ1-2; TRBD1 aligns across 7 bases. The length of the CDR3 is 15 residues. CDR1 is MNHNS, CDR2 SASEGT, per germline. V dropped 2 bases and J dropped 4; count of bases not matched to a gene: 7. The chain's CDR3 is CASSEMSGGGYGYTF. CDR3 DNA: TGTGCCAGCAGTGAAATGTCAGGGGGTGGCTATGGCTACACCTTC.

This clonotype was detected many times. V gene TRBV30 combines with J gene TRBJ1-1, with D tentatively TRBD1 (5 bases). Trimming took 1 base from V and 1 from J, leaving 7 bases between them. This CDR3 comprises 13 residues. CDR1 and CDR2 (germline): GTSNPN, SVGIG (reference sequence). The CDR3 spells CAWSGQKNTEAFF. The CDR3 DNA follows: TGTGCCTGGAGTGGACAGAAGAACACTGAAGCTTTCTTT.

This clonotype was found a few times. A much larger clone lies one base from this, so it may be a read error. The gene calls are TRBV3-1 and TRBJ2-2; D not certain. CDR3 length: 14 amino acids. V lost 1 base, J lost 1 base, and 4 bases lay in between. Germline values: CDR1 LGHDT, CDR2 YNNKEL (reference sequence). The CDR3 sequence: CASSQVGNTGELFF. CDR3 nucleotides: TGTGCCAGCAGCCAAGTAGGGAACACCGGGGAGCTGTTTTTT.